One sample yielded the 11 T cell receptor beta chains listed below, sequenced in a study of CD8 T cells in Susac syndrome. Reverse transcription used about 0.45 to 1 ug RNA and random hexamers. From the immunoSEQ multiplex PCR reads, TCRdb called clonotypes with MiXCR, one entry per CDR3 protein. Among 90,000 to 150,000 distinct CDR3 sequences listed, less than 95% were seen once. The sample comprised CD4+ T cells from PBMCs. The origin of the receptors is a human donor in good health.

V usage is TRBV20-1 and J usage is TRBJ1-5; 9 nucleotides match TRBD1. CDR1 is DFQATT and CDR2 is SNEGSKA in the germline V gene (reference sequence). This CDR3 region has 16 residues. Trimming at V came to 6 bases and at J to 2 bases, leaving 11 bases not matched to a gene. The DNA for the CDR3 is TGCAGTGCGAGTATGACAGGGGGTCTTGGCAATCAGCCCCAGCATTTT. Encoded protein: CSASMTGGLGNQPQHF.

The chain combines TRBV27 with TRBJ2-5; D is possibly TRBD1 (5 bases). V dropped 3 bases and J dropped 4 bases, with 9 bases sitting between them. The CDR3 has 13 amino acids. Germline lookup yields CDR1 MNHEY and CDR2 SMNVEV (reference sequence). The CDR3 loop reads CASSFGAAETQYF. The CDR3 DNA reads TGTGCCAGCAGTTTTGGGGCGGCAGAGACCCAGTACTTC.

This clonotype was seen once. This sequence joins TRBV9 and TRBJ2-3; 13 nucleotides align to TRBD2. This CDR3 is 17 amino acids long. Germline V gene data show CDR1 as SGDLS and CDR2 as YYNGEE. Trimming at V came to 4 bases and at J to 5 bases, leaving 10 bases not matched to a gene. CDR3 in amino acids: CASSPRTSGSPGDTQYF. The CDR3 nucleotides read TGTGCCAGCAGCCCGCGGACTAGCGGGAGTCCAGGAGATACGCAGTATTTT.

V and J are TRBV7-9 and TRBJ2-5; 7 nucleotides line up with TRBD2. Germline V gene sequence: CDR1 SEHNR, CDR2 FQNEAQ (reference sequence). The junction had 8 bases not matched to a gene; V was cut back by 3 bases and J by 4 bases. The CDR3 length is 15 residues. CDR3 sequence: CASSLGGKVPETQYF. The CDR3 DNA sequence: TGTGCCAGCAGCTTGGGGGGGAAGGTTCCAGAGACCCAGTACTTC.

The chain carries TRBV5-1 and TRBJ2-2; no reliable D call. Germline V gene sequence: CDR1 SGHRS, CDR2 YFSETQ. This CDR3 spans 15 amino acids. The ends were cut back, 0 bases at V and 1 base at J, with 7 bases in the middle. The CDR3 DNA reads as TGCGCCAGCAGCTTGGCTCAGAGGAACACCGGGGAGCTGTTTTTT. Protein product: CASSLAQRNTGELFF.

The chain employs TRBV29-1 and TRBJ2-7, with 11 bases aligning to TRBD1. The CDR3 extends over 13 amino acids. The germline CDR1 and CDR2 sequences are SQVTM and ANQGSEA. Trimming removed 6 bases from V and 8 bases from J; junction bases left unmatched: 9. CDR3 loop: CSVTDRGLGQQYF. Here the CDR3 DNA reads TGCAGCGTAACGGACAGGGGGCTTGGTCAGCAGTACTTC.

The chain links TRBV29-1 to TRBJ2-5; 10 nucleotides agree with TRBD1. The junction had 6 bases not matched to a gene; V was cut back by 3 bases and J by 5 bases. Per the germline V gene, CDR1 is SQVTM and CDR2 is ANQGSEA. The CDR3 loop spans 14 amino acids. The CDR3 is CSVDGQGGRETQYF. The DNA for the CDR3 is TGCAGCGTTGACGGACAGGGGGGGAGGGAGACCCAGTACTTC.

J is TRBJ1-2 and V is TRBV6-5; 8 bases fit TRBD1. Germline CDR1 reads MNHEY; CDR2 reads SVGAGI. The length of the CDR3 is 18 residues. V lost 4 bases and J lost 3; bases outside the gene matches: 16. The CDR3 DNA sequence: TGTGCCAGCAGTTCGGCCCCGGGACAGGCGGCGGGGGACTATGGCTACACCTTC. It codes for CASSSAPGQAAGDYGYTF.

This chain joins TRBV29-1 and TRBJ2-3; D is uncertain. The CDR3 is 13 amino acids. Germline V gives CDR1 SQVTM, CDR2 ANQGSEA. V was trimmed by 1 base and J by 2 bases, leaving 7 bases between them. CDR3 nucleotides: TGCAGCGTTGAAGCCCAGTCCACAGATACGCAGTATTTT. Translated: CSVEAQSTDTQYF.

This clonotype was picked up one time. The chain combines TRBV24-1 with TRBJ1-6, with D uncertain. The ends were cut back, 4 bases at V and 7 bases at J, with 10 bases in the middle. Germline lookup yields CDR1 KGHDR and CDR2 SFDVKD. The CDR3 runs to 14 residues. The CDR3 sequence is CATSDTDGNSPLHF. For the CDR3, the DNA is TGTGCCACCAGTGACACCGACGGAAATTCACCCCTCCACTTT.

A remark on this clonotype: Likely a read error: the CDR3 ends without its conserved phenylalanine or tryptophan. It is unclear where the CDR3 begins or ends on the DNA, so no DNA is shown, and the CDR3 is as TCRdb lists it. This chain uses TRBV7-9 with TRBJ2-7; TRBD1 is the table's D call, not checked against the DNA. Germline lookup yields CDR1 SEHNR and CDR2 FQNEAQ (reference sequence). The CDR3 has 14 amino acids, counting both end residues. The CDR3 sequence is CASSLADRGGSDSI.